One and the same sample provided the 11 T cell receptor beta chains below, sequenced in a study of OX40 agonist ivuxolimab in advanced cancers. Profiling relied on immunoSEQ multiplex PCR, and the TCRdb table lists in-frame clones only, not all of them. The sample yields 70,000 to 95,000 clones, around 94% seen once. This specimen was CD4+ or CD8+ T cells sorted from blood, taken in a trial of the OX40 agonist ivuxolimab. These receptors originate from an adult with an advanced solid tumor such as melanoma, head and neck, liver or kidney cancer.

The chain links TRBV7-9 to TRBJ2-5; 12 bases are a match to TRBD1. The CDR3 spans 16 residues. Germline values: CDR1 SEHNR, CDR2 FQNEAQ (reference sequence). Trimming removed 4 bases from V and 5 bases from J; junction bases left unmatched: 8. CDR3 sequence: CASSWMGQGAGETQYF. CDR3 in DNA: TGTGCCAGCAGCTGGATGGGACAGGGGGCTGGGGAGACCCAGTACTTC.

The chain couples TRBV29-1 to TRBJ1-2, with D maybe TRBD1 (6 bases). Between the trimmed V and J ends, which lost 6 bases and 0 bases, there was a span of 11 bases. This CDR3 contains 13 residues. CDR1 is SQVTM and CDR2 is ANQGSEA in the germline V gene. The CDR3: CSVRGGPNYGYTF. The CDR3 DNA follows: TGCAGCGTCCGGGGGGGCCCTAACTATGGCTACACCTTC.

This clone was seen just once. The V call is TRBV4-3, the J call TRBJ1-2; D might be TRBD1 (6 bases). The CDR3 sequence is 14 residues long. Germline V gene data show CDR1 as LGHNA and CDR2 as YSLEER. Trimming stripped 1 base from V and 1 base from J, with 7 bases between. The CDR3 DNA is TGCGCCAGCAGCCAAGTGGACAGTAACTATGGCTACACCTTC. Translating it yields CASSQVDSNYGYTF.

The chain couples TRBV14 to TRBJ1-2, with unresolved D. Trimming removed 1 base at V and 4 bases at J, with 7 bases between. There are 13 residues in the CDR3. Germline V CDR1 and CDR2: SGHDN, FVKESK. CDR3 DNA sequence: TGTGCCAGCAGCCAAGGGGCAGCCTATGGCTACACCTTC. Protein product: CASSQGAAYGYTF.

This clone was seen once. The rearrangement joins TRBV4-3 to TRBJ2-7; D may be TRBD1 or TRBD2 (5 bases each). The CDR3 is made up of 15 amino acids. Germline CDR1 and CDR2: LGHNA and YSLEER. V lost 0 bases, J lost 4 bases, and 13 bases lay in between. The CDR3 DNA follows: TGCGCCAGCAGCCAAGATGGGGCAGGGACGTACGAGCAGTACTTC. This codes for CASSQDGAGTYEQYF.

The chain combines TRBV6-5 with TRBJ1-1; D ambiguous. V was cut by 0 bases and J by 6 bases, with 8 bases left in between. CDR1 is MNHEY, CDR2 SVGAGI, per germline. This CDR3 contains 13 residues. The DNA for the CDR3 is TGTGCCAGCAGTTACTCAGGCGGCGCTGAAGCTTTCTTT. This codes for CASSYSGGAEAFF.

This sequence joins TRBV6-4 and TRBJ2-1; TRBD2 matches 7 bases. This CDR3 is built from 12 residues. Germline V lookup: CDR1 MRHNA, CDR2 SNTAGT. V shed 7 bases and J 13 bases; nucleotides not matched to a gene: 10. CDR3 DNA sequence: TGTGCCAGCACCAACTGGCGGGGGACCCAGTTCTTC. Translating gives CASTNWRGTQFF.

The chain combines TRBV9 with TRBJ2-7; 7 bases line up with TRBD2. V gave up 0 bases and J gave up 5 bases; unmatched junction bases: 5. The CDR3 has 14 amino acids. In germline, CDR1 is SGDLS, CDR2 YYNGEE. In DNA form, the CDR3 reads TGTGCCAGCAGCGTAGGGGGGGGGACCCACGAGCAGTACTTC. Translated: CASSVGGGTHEQYF. The whole variable domain, remainder taken from reference TRBV9 and TRBJ2-7, is DSGVTQTPKHLITATGQRVTLRCSPRSGDLSVYWYQQSLDQGLQFLIQYYNGEERAKGNILERFSAQQFPDLHSELNLSSLELGDSALYFCASSVGGGTHEQYFGPGTRLTVT.

The rearrangement uses TRBV4-3 and TRBJ1-4; D might be TRBD1 (5 bases). The V end lost 0 bases, the J end lost 3 bases, and 17 bases lay between the germline ends. CDR3 length equals 18 residues. Per the germline V gene, CDR1 is LGHNA and CDR2 is YSLEER. The CDR3 protein is CASSQDGGSGIPNEKLFF. In DNA, the CDR3 is TGCGCCAGCAGCCAAGATGGGGGGTCAGGGATCCCTAATGAAAAACTGTTTTTT.

V gene TRBV30 combines with J gene TRBJ2-2, with D possibly TRBD1 on 5 matching bases. The CDR3 runs 12 residues. V was cut by 5 bases and J by 1 base, with 5 bases left in between. Germline loops: CDR1 GTSNPN, CDR2 SVGIG (reference sequence). The CDR3: CAWGQNTGELFF. The CDR3 nucleotides are TGTGCCTGGGGACAGAACACCGGGGAGCTGTTTTTT.

V usage is TRBV7-3 and J usage is TRBJ2-2, with 14 bases fitting TRBD2. The V segment lost 5 bases and the J segment 3 bases; nucleotides outside the gene matches: 8. CDR1 is SGHTA and CDR2 is FQGTGA in the germline V gene. This CDR3 has 18 residues. This CDR3 reads CASSLTSGRAADTGELFF. The CDR3 DNA sequence: TGTGCCAGCAGCCTGACTAGCGGGAGGGCCGCGGACACCGGGGAGCTGTTTTTT.